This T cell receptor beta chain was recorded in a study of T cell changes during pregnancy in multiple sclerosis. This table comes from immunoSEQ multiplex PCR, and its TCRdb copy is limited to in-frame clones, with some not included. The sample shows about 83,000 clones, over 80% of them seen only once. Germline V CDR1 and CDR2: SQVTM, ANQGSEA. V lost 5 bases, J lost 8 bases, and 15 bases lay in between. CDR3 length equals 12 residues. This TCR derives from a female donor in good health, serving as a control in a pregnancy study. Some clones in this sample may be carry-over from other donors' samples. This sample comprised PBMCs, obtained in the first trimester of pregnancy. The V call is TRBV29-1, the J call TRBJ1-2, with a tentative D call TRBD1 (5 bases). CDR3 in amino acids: CSVTAGSVGYTF. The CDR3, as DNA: TGCAGCGTTACGGCAGGGTCGGTGGGCTACACCTTC.